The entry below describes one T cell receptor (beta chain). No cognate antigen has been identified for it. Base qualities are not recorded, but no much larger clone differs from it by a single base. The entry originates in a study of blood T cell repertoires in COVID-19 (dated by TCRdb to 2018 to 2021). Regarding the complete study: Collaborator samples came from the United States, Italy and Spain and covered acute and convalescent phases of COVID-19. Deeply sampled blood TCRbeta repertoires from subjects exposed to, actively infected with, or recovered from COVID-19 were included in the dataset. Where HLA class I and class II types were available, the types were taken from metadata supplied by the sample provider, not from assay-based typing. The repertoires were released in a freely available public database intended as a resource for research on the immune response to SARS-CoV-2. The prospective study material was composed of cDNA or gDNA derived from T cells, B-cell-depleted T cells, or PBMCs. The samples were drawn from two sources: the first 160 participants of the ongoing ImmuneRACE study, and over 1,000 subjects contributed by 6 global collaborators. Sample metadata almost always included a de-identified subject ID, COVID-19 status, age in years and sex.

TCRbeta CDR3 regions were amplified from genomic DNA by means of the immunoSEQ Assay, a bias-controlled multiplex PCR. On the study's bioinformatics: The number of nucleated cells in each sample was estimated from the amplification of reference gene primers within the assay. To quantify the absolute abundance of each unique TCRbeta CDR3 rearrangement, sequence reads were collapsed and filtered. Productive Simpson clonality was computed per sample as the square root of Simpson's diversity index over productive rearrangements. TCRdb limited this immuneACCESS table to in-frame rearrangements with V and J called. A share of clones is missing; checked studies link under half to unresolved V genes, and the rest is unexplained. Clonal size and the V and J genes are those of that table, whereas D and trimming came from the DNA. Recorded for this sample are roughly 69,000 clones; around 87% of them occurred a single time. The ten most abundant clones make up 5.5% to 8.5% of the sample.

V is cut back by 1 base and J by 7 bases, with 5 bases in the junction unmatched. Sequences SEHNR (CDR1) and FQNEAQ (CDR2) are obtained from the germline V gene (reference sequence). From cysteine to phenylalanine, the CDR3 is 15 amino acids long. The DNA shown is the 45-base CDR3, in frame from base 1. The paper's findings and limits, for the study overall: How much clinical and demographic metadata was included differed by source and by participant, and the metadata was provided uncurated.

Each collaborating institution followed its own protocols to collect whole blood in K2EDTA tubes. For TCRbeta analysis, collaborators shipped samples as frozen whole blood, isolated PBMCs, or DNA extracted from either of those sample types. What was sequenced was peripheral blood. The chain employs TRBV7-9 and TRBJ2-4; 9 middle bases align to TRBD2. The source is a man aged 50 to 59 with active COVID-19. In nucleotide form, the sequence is TGTGCCAGCAGCTTAGTGGCCAGCGGGAGGAACATTCAGTACTTC. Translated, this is CASSLVASGRNIQYF.